The clone carrying this T cell receptor (beta chain) was seen a few times. The PCR made use of 60 Vbeta and 13 Jbeta primers. Assay: immunoSEQ multiplex PCR; the TCRdb copy retains only in-frame clones and omits some. The sample shows 150,000 to 200,000 clones, around four fifths of them seen only once. Nominally healthy donors were sampled, though unrecorded immune exposures were likely. This entry comes from a study of cytomegalovirus exposure and HLA in healthy donors. The sequenced material came from PBMCs. The source of this sequence is a female donor in good health and CMV-seronegative.

The CDR3 here is CASSPSQGATNEKLFF. The CDR3 region has the DNA TGTGCCAGCTCACCTTCTCAGGGGGCAACTAATGAAAAACTGTTTTTT. The gene calls are TRBV18 and TRBJ1-4; 7 bases line up with TRBD1. Germline V gene data show CDR1 as KGHSH and CDR2 as LQKENI. V was pared by 3 bases and J by 0 bases, with 4 bases of the junction left unmatched. There are 16 residues in the CDR3.